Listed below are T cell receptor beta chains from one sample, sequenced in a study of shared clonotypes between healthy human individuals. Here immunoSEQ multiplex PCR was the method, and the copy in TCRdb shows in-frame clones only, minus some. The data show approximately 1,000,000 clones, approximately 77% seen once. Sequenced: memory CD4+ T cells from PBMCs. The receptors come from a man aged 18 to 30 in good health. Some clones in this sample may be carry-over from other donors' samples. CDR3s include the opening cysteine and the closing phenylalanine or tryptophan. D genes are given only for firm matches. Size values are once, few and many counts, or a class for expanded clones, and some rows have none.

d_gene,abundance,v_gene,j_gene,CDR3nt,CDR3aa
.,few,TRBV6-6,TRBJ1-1,TGTGCCAGCAGTTACCACCAATCAGGGGCTGAAGCTTTCTTT,CASSYHQSGAEAFF
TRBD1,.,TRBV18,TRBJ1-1,TGTACCAGCTCACCAAACACAGGGGCGAATACTGAAGCTTTCTTT,CTSSPNTGANTEAFF
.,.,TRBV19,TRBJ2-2,TGTGCCAGTAGATATGAAGCGGGACAGCCGAACACCGGGGAGCTGTTTTTT,CASRYEAGQPNTGELFF
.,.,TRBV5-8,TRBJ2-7,TGTGCCAGCAGCCATTCAAGGGGGAGGGACAACGAGCAGTACTTC,CASSHSRGRDNEQYF
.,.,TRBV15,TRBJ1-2,TGTGCCACCAGCAGAGAATGGCAGGATAACTATGGCTACACCTTC,CATSREWQDNYGYTF
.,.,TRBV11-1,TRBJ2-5,TGTGCCAGCAGCTTTTCCGGCGGCCAAGAGACCCAGTACTTC,CASSFSGGQETQYF
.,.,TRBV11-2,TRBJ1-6,TGTGCCAGCCAGCGACAGGCGTATAATTCACCCCTCCACTTT,CASQRQAYNSPLHF
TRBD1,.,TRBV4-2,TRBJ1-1,TGTGCCAGCAGCCCCCGACAGGGCACTGAAGCTTTCTTT,CASSPRQGTEAFF
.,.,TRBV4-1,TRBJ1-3,TGCGCCAGCAGCCAAAATTCTGGAAACACCATATATTTT,CASSQNSGNTIYF
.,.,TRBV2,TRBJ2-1,TGTGCCACCGTAGACAGACATGGTAGGGGTGAGCAGTTCTTC,CATVDRHGRGEQFF
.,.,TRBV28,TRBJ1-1,TGTGCCAGCAGTTTCCAGAGAACTGAAGCTTCCTTT,CASSFQRTEASF
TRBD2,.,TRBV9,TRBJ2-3,TGTGCCAGCAGCGTCACTAGCGTGGGGGATACGCAGTATTTT,CASSVTSVGDTQYF
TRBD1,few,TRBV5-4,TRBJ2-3,TGTGCCAGCAGACGGGACAGGGGGGATACGCAGTATTTT,CASRRDRGDTQYF
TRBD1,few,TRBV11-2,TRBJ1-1,TGTGCCAGCAGCCCCAGGGGGCTGGGCACTGAAGCTTTCTTT,CASSPRGLGTEAFF
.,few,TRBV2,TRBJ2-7,TGTGCCGCCGGGACGGGGGTGCAGTACTTC,CAAGTGVQYF